This is a list of T cell receptor gamma chains from one sample in a study of human gamma delta and Vdelta1 T cells. TCRdb re-called the PCR reads with CATT. The sample lists about 8,700 gamma-chain clones; around 50% were seen once. Their recognized antigens are unknown. Sequenced sample: Vdelta1 gamma-delta T cells from blood grown in culture (DOT cells). The receptors originated from a human donor in good health. Both conserved end residues are part of each CDR3. Expanded clones are given a class, and other clones once, few, many or no size at all.

J gene | V gene | clone size | CDR3 DNA | CDR3 protein
TRGJ1/TRGJ2 | TRGV4 | - | TGTGCCACCTGGGATTTGTATTATAAGAAACTCTTT | CATWDLYYKKLF
TRGJ1/TRGJ2 | TRGV8 | - | TGTGCCACCTGGGATTATCGGGAGAAACTCTTT | CATWDYREKLF
TRGJP2 | TRGV8 | - | TGTGCCACCTGGGACCCCCGAGGAGATTGGATCAAGACGTTT | CATWDPRGDWIKTF
TRGJ1/TRGJ2 | TRGV5 | large | TGTGCCACCTGGGACAGGCCTTATTATAAGAAACTCTTT | CATWDRPYYKKLF
TRGJP2 | TRGV8 | - | TGTGCCACCTGGGATGGTAGGAGTAGTGATTGGATCAAGACGTTT | CATWDGRSSDWIKTF
TRGJP2 | TRGV2 | few | TGTGCCACCTGGGCCACGGGTTGGATCAAGACGTTT | CATWATGWIKTF
TRGJ1/TRGJ2 | TRGV5 | - | TGTGCCACCTGGGACAGGCTTAATTATAAGAAACTCTTT | CATWDRLNYKKLF
TRGJP2 | TRGV8 | - | TGTGCCACCTGGGAGACCCTCCCGGGGAGTGATTGGATCAAGACGTTT | CATWETLPGSDWIKTF
TRGJ1/TRGJ2 | TRGV4 | - | TGTGCCACCTGGGATGGGCCGAAGTCTCATTATTATAAGAAACTCTTT | CATWDGPKSHYYKKLF
TRGJP1 | TRGV2 | - | TGTGCCACCTGGGACGGGTATACCACTGGTTGGTTCAAGATATTT | CATWDGYTTGWFKIF
TRGJP2 | TRGV2 | - | TGTGCCACCTGGGACGGGCCAGACAGTAGTGATTGGATCAAGACGTTT | CATWDGPDSSDWIKTF
TRGJP2 | TRGV2 | - | TGTGCCACCTGGGACGGACTAGGTATGGATTGGATCAAGACGTTT | CATWDGLGMDWIKTF
TRGJP1 | TRGV5P | - | TGTGCCACCTGGGGCAGGCAGGGCACTGGTTGGTTCAAGATATTT | CATWGRQGTGWFKIF
TRGJ1/TRGJ2 | TRGV9 | - | TGTGCCTTGTGGGAATCAAGATATTATAAGAAACTCTTT | CALWESRYYKKLF
TRGJ1/TRGJ2 | TRGV8 | - | TGTGCCACCTGGGATAGAAGACGGTATTATAAGAAACTCTTT | CATWDRRRYYKKLF
TRGJ1/TRGJ2 | TRGV2 | once | TGTGCCACCTGGGATAAGCGGAAGAAACTCTTT | CATWDKRKKLF
TRGJ1/TRGJ2 | TRGV5 | - | TGTGCCACCTGGGACAGGCCGAGGAATTATTATAAGAAACTCTTT | CATWDRPRNYYKKLF
TRGJ1/TRGJ2 | TRGV3 | - | TGTGCCACCTGGGACAGCCCCCATTATTATAAGAAACTCTTT | CATWDSPHYYKKLF
TRGJP2 | TRGV4 | - | TGTGCCACCTGGGATGGGAATTGGATCAAGACGTTT | CATWDGNWIKTF
TRGJ1/TRGJ2 | TRGV10 | - | TGTGCTGCGACGCGGGTTTCCCCCGCGCGGGCAAAGAAACTCTTT | CAATRVSPARAKKLF
TRGJ1/TRGJ2 | TRGV9 | - | TGTGCCTTGTGGGAGGTATATTATAAGAAACTCTTT | CALWEVYYKKLF
TRGJ1/TRGJ2 | TRGV2 | few | TGTGCCACCTGGGACGGGCCTAATTATTATAAGAAACTCTTT | CATWDGPNYYKKLF
TRGJ1/TRGJ2 | TRGV2 | - | TGTGCCACCTGGGACGTGCCTTTAAAATATAAGAAACTCTTT | CATWDVPLKYKKLF
TRGJP1 | TRGV2 | - | TGTGCCACCTGGGATAGAGAGACTGGTTGGTTCAAGATATTT | CATWDRETGWFKIF
TRGJ1/TRGJ2 | TRGV2 | - | TGTGCCACCTGGGACGGTCCAATTTATTATAAGAAACTCTTT | CATWDGPIYYKKLF
TRGJ1/TRGJ2 | TRGV3 | - | TGTGCCACCTGGGACAGGCCCGATAATTATTATAAGAAACTCTTT | CATWDRPDNYYKKLF
TRGJP2 | TRGV2 | few | TGTGCCACCTGGGCGCAGAGTAGTGATTGGATCAAGACGTTT | CATWAQSSDWIKTF
TRGJ1/TRGJ2 | TRGV2 | - | TGTGCCACCTGGGACGGGCCGGATGGGATGAAACTCTTT | CATWDGPDGMKLF
TRGJP2 | TRGV9 | few | TGTGCCTTGTGGGAGACAAGGGGTGATTGGATCAAGACGTTT | CALWETRGDWIKTF